This T cell receptor (beta chain) was identified in a study of shared clonotypes between healthy human individuals. Assay: immunoSEQ multiplex PCR; the TCRdb copy retains only in-frame clones and omits some. Altogether fewer than 400,000 clones are present, around two thirds being singletons, with the ten largest covering 10%. Per the germline V gene, CDR1 is MGHDK and CDR2 is SYGVNS. CDR3 length: 15 residues. J lost 3 bases, V lost 6 bases, and 8 bases had no gene match. The chain employs TRBV25-1 and TRBJ1-1; 9 bases fit TRBD1. Sequencing was done on a sample of memory CD4+ T cells sorted from blood. Subset reported: CD45RA-negative fraction. This clonotype was sampled from a man aged 30 to 39 in good health. The CDR3 reads CASSAPDRGDTEAFF. CDR3 nucleotide sequence: TGTGCCAGCAGCGCGCCCGACAGGGGGGACACTGAAGCTTTCTTT.